Shown below are 11 T cell receptor beta chains from a single sample sequenced in a study of shared clonotypes between healthy human individuals. TCRdb's table, derived via immunoSEQ multiplex PCR, lists solely in-frame clones and lacks some. This sample yields about 980,000 clones, of which about 80% are seen a single time; approximately 1.5% belongs to the top ten. What was sequenced was memory CD4+ T cells sorted from blood. Subset in this sample: CD45RA-negative fraction. The receptor set was obtained from a man aged 18-30 years in good health.

The V call is TRBV29-1, the J call TRBJ1-3, with D unclear. V lost 7 bases and J lost 4, with 11 bases in between. CDR1 is SQVTM, CDR2 ANQGSEA, per germline. The CDR3 totals 12 residues. The CDR3 region has the DNA TGCAGCGGCCTGTGGCAGGGAAACACCATATATTTT. Protein: CSGLWQGNTIYF. The whole variable domain, filled in from reference TRBV29-1 and TRBJ1-3, reads SAVISQKPSRDICQRGTSLTIQCQVDSQVTMMFWYRQQPGQSLTLIATANQGSEATYESGFVIDKFPISRPNLTFSTLTVSNMSPEDSSIYLCSGLWQGNTIYFGEGSWLTVV.

The rearrangement joins TRBV5-4 to TRBJ2-6, with D perhaps TRBD2 (6 bases). V lost 4 bases, J lost 2 bases, and 16 bases lay in between. Germline-derived CDR1 and CDR2 are SGHNT and YYREEE (reference sequence). CDR3 size: 17 residues. The CDR3 DNA reads TGTGCCAGCAGCGCGCCCCCAACGGGAGCTGGGGCCAACGTCCTGACTTTC. Translation: CASSAPPTGAGANVLTF.

This chain uses TRBV6-5 with TRBJ2-1, with D unclear. The CDR3 extends over 13 amino acids. V was clipped by 2 bases and J by 8 bases, with 10 bases between them. The V gene's germline CDR1 is MNHEY and CDR2 SVGAGI. The CDR3 loop is CASSYGVSYEQFF. The CDR3 DNA sequence: TGTGCCAGCAGTTACGGTGTTAGCTATGAGCAGTTCTTC.

The chain employs TRBV7-2 and TRBJ1-2; possibly TRBD1 for D (6 bases). This CDR3 spans 16 amino acids. V was pared by 5 bases and J by 4 bases, with 20 bases between. Germline-derived CDR1 and CDR2 are SGHTA and FQGNSA. The CDR3 loop is CASSEGIPQGSYGYTF. CDR3 DNA: TGTGCCAGCAGCGAAGGCATCCCCCAGGGGAGCTATGGCTACACCTTC.

V gene TRBV18 combines with J gene TRBJ2-7; D is possibly TRBD2 (5 bases). Deletions cut 6 bases from V and 2 bases from J, with 8 bases between. The CDR3 covers 12 residues. Germline V gene data show CDR1 as KGHSH and CDR2 as LQKENI. The CDR3 sequence is CASSQLAYEQYF. Written as DNA, the CDR3 is TGTGCCAGCTCGCAACTAGCCTACGAGCAGTACTTC. Filled out from reference TRBV18 and TRBJ2-7, the complete variable domain reads NAGVMQNPRHLVRRRGQEARLRCSPMKGHSHVYWYRQLPEEGLKFMVYLQKENIIDESGMPKERFSAEFPKEGPSILRIQQVVRGDSAAYFCASSQLAYEQYFGPGTRLTVT.

The chain has TRBV5-8 and TRBJ1-4, with TRBD1 matching 7 bases. CDR3 length: 16 residues. The germline V gene has CDR1 SGHTS and CDR2 YDEGEE. The V segment lost 10 bases and the J segment 1 base; nucleotides outside the gene matches: 13. CDR3 sequence (DNA): TGTGCCGGCAAACCGGGACAGTTTTTAACTAATGAAAAACTGTTTTTT. This encodes CAGKPGQFLTNEKLFF.

The rearrangement uses TRBV4-1 and TRBJ1-4, with a possible D match to TRBD1 (5 bases). The CDR3 totals 14 residues. Germline loops: CDR1 MGHRA, CDR2 YSYEKL. V lost 1 base to trimming and J lost 8 bases, with 11 bases between them. The CDR3 DNA reads TGCGCCAGCAGCCAAGGGGGGAAAGGGGAAAAACTGTTTTTT. Translating it yields CASSQGGKGEKLFF.

The J gene is TRBJ1-5, the V gene TRBV27; 10 bases are shared with TRBD1. CDR3 length: 14 residues. Looked up from germline, CDR1 is MNHEY and CDR2 is SMNVEV (reference sequence). The J segment lost 8 bases and the V segment lost 6 bases, leaving 7 bases of the junction unmatched. Here the CDR3 reads CASSQTGGVEPQHF. The CDR3 DNA follows: TGTGCCAGCAGCCAGACAGGGGGCGTGGAGCCCCAGCATTTT.

This chain links TRBV25-1 with TRBJ2-2, with no clear D. The germline gives CDR1 MGHDK, CDR2 SYGVNS. V was pared by 2 bases and J by 5 bases, with 15 bases between. The CDR3 totals 16 residues. CDR3 amino acids: CASSEGQLTITGELFF. The CDR3 DNA reads TGTGCCAGCAGTGAAGGTCAACTTACGATAACCGGGGAGCTGTTTTTT. Drawing the rest from reference TRBV25-1 and TRBJ2-2, the complete variable domain is EADIYQTPRYLVIGTGKKITLECSQTMGHDKMYWYQQDPGMELHLIHYSYGVNSTEKGDLSSESTVSRIRTEHFPLTLESARPSHTSQYLCASSEGQLTITGELFFGEGSRLTVL.

The chain recombines TRBV7-9 with TRBJ2-3, with D possibly matching TRBD1 (6 bases). The CDR3 is 16 residues long. V lost 5 bases to trimming and J lost 1 base, with 16 bases between them. Germline CDR1 is SEHNR and CDR2 is FQNEAQ (reference sequence). The CDR3 reads CASSHGGGGGTDTQYF. The CDR3 DNA sequence: TGTGCCAGCAGCCACGGAGGTGGGGGCGGCACAGATACGCAGTATTTT. The full variable domain, with the rest looked up from reference TRBV7-9 and TRBJ2-3, is DTGVSQNPRHKITKRGQNVTFRCDPISEHNRLYWYRQTLGQGPEFLTYFQNEAQLEKSRLLSDRFSAERPKGSFSTLEIQRTEQGDSAMYLCASSHGGGGGTDTQYFGPGTRLTVL.

The chain joins TRBV5-1 to TRBJ1-5; the match to TRBD1 covers 8 bases. CDR1 SGHRS and CDR2 YFSETQ come from the germline V gene. The CDR3 is made up of 13 amino acids. V was pared by 4 bases and J by 7 bases, with 4 bases of the junction left unmatched. The CDR3 protein is CASSPDRGQPQHF. The CDR3 DNA is TGCGCCAGCAGCCCCGACAGGGGACAGCCCCAGCATTTT.